One and the same sample provided the 22 T cell receptor beta chains below, sequenced in a study of T cells in Graves' hyperthyroidism and ophthalmopathy. TCR beta CDR3 regions were amplified from RNA transcripts. The HTBI primer set drove a first-round RT-PCR of the TCR CDR3. One entry per CDR3 protein results from TCRdb running MiXCR on the multiplex PCR reads. There are hundreds of thousands of distinct CDR3 sequences in the sample; roughly 20% occur only once, and approximately 30% lies in the top ten. Source material: blood. These receptors originate from a young man with Graves' ophthalmopathy.

The chain joins TRBV7-2 to TRBJ2-7, with D possibly being TRBD1 (5 bases). Germline lookup yields CDR1 SGHTA and CDR2 FQGNSA. The CDR3 totals 16 residues. The germline V and J ends were trimmed by 1 base and 6 bases, with 19 bases remaining between them. CDR3 residues: CASSLVLQGRFGEQYF. The CDR3 DNA is TGTGCCAGCAGCTTAGTCCTCCAGGGTAGGTTCGGCGAGCAGTACTTC.

The chain's CDR3 is CASSLSFLTGSLPYNEQFF. CDR3 DNA sequence: TGTGCCAGCAGTTTAAGTTTCCTTACCGGGAGCCTCCCCTACAATGAGCAGTTCTTC. J is TRBJ2-1 and V is TRBV28, with D possibly being TRBD2 (6 bases). The V gene lost 2 bases and the J gene lost 2 bases, with 22 bases spanning the gap. The CDR3 runs 19 residues. Germline assignment: CDR1 MDHEN and CDR2 SYDVKM.

This clonotype was counted many times. The chain joins TRBV3-1 to TRBJ1-2, with D unclear. The germline CDR1 and CDR2 sequences are LGHDT and YNNKEL (reference sequence). This CDR3 contains 12 residues. Trimming shortened V by 1 base and J by 6 bases, and 6 bases separated the two germline ends. CDR3: CASSQAGHGYTF. The CDR3, as DNA: TGTGCCAGCAGCCAAGCGGGCCATGGCTACACCTTC.

The rearrangement uses TRBV9 and TRBJ2-5; D is undetermined. Germline CDR1 SGDLS, CDR2 YYNGEE. The V gene lost 0 bases and the J gene lost 0 bases, with 9 bases spanning the gap. The CDR3 has 15 residues. Here the CDR3 reads CASSVGVAYQETQYF. The CDR3 coding sequence is TGTGCCAGCAGCGTAGGAGTTGCCTACCAAGAGACCCAGTACTTC.

The rearrangement joins TRBV27 to TRBJ2-1, with D possibly matching TRBD1 (5 bases). The V gene lost 5 bases and the J gene lost 2 bases, with 22 bases spanning the gap. CDR3 length: 18 amino acids. CDR1 MNHEY and CDR2 SMNVEV come from the germline V gene (reference sequence). This chain's CDR3 is CASSPFEARRQTYNEQFF. The CDR3 DNA is TGTGCCAGCAGTCCATTCGAAGCCCGGAGACAGACCTACAATGAGCAGTTCTTC.

In regard to this clonotype: Since a much larger clone is just one base distant, this may be a read error. The chain combines TRBV2 with TRBJ2-3, with 8 bases that match TRBD2. From germline, CDR1 is SNHLY and CDR2 FYNNEI. The CDR3 is 14 amino acids. With 11 bases clipped from V and 3 bases from J, the junction kept 10 bases outside the gene matches. CDR3 DNA sequence: TGTGCCCTCGAACGGGCGGGAGGAACAGATACGCAGTATTTT. Amino acid sequence: CALERAGGTDTQYF.

This sequence joins TRBV24-1 and TRBJ2-3; no clear D gene. Germline V gives CDR1 KGHDR, CDR2 SFDVKD. Trimming stripped 3 bases from V and 0 bases from J, with 6 bases between. The CDR3 has 14 amino acids. CDR3 protein: CATSDEWSTDTQYF. The CDR3 nucleotides read TGTGCCACCAGTGATGAGTGGAGCACAGATACGCAGTATTTT.

The J gene is TRBJ1-2, the V gene TRBV20-1; D possibly corresponds to TRBD1 (5 bases). Trimming stripped 4 bases from V and 5 bases from J, with 20 bases between. The germline V gene encodes CDR1 DFQATT and CDR2 SNEGSKA (reference sequence). The length of the CDR3 is 15 residues. CDR3 in DNA: TGCAGTGCTAAGAAAAGGGTAGGGGTTGAATATGGCTACACCTTC. Residues: CSAKKRVGVEYGYTF.

This clonotype was detected only a few times. The CDR3 here is CASSSLGPTNTGELFF. DNA for the CDR3: TGTGCCAGCAGCTCCCTGGGACCGACGAACACCGGGGAGCTGTTTTTT. The V gene is TRBV13, the J gene TRBJ2-2; D tentatively fits TRBD1 or TRBD2 (5 bases each). The CDR3 is 16 residues long. CDR1 and CDR2 from the germline V gene are PRHDT and FYEKMQ (reference sequence). With 4 bases removed from V and 0 bases from J, the gap between germline ends came to 12 bases.

This clonotype was seen many times. The rearrangement uses TRBV2 and TRBJ2-1; 10 bases line up with TRBD2. The CDR3 consists of 14 residues. Germline loops: CDR1 SNHLY, CDR2 FYNNEI. V dropped 6 bases and J dropped 10; count of bases not matched to a gene: 9. This CDR3 is CASRRAGGPWEQFF. The CDR3 DNA sequence: TGTGCCAGCAGAAGAGCGGGAGGGCCGTGGGAGCAGTTCTTC.

The V gene is TRBV5-1, the J gene TRBJ1-2; possible D gene TRBD1, 6 bases. The V end lost 8 bases, the J end lost 6 bases, and 11 bases lay between the germline ends. This CDR3 is 11 amino acids long. Germline CDR1 SGHRS, CDR2 YFSETQ. The CDR3 DNA is TGCGCCAGTTTCGAGGGGGATGGCTACACCTTC. Protein: CASFEGDGYTF.

There are a few counts of this clonotype. The chain recombines TRBV4-2 with TRBJ2-5; TRBD2 matches 14 bases. V was pared by 5 bases and J by 4 bases, with 6 bases of the junction left unmatched. The CDR3 consists of 16 residues. Germline V gene data show CDR1 as LGHNA and CDR2 as YNFKEQ. The CDR3 DNA reads TGTGCCAGCAGCATAGGGACTAGCGGGAGAGGAGAGACCCAGTACTTC. Protein: CASSIGTSGRGETQYF.

V usage is TRBV7-2 and J usage is TRBJ1-2; D is uncertain. Trimming stripped 1 base from V and 3 bases from J, with 12 bases between. CDR1 is SGHTA and CDR2 is FQGNSA in the germline V gene. This CDR3 comprises 15 residues. The CDR3 sequence: CASSLVEDLDYGYTF. The CDR3, as DNA: TGTGCCAGCAGCTTAGTTGAGGACTTGGACTATGGCTACACCTTC.

The table lists this clonotype with a few counts. The gene calls are TRBV28 and TRBJ2-1; D may be TRBD2 (5 bases). In germline, CDR1 is MDHEN, CDR2 SYDVKM. Between the trimmed V and J ends, which lost 1 base and 2 bases, there was a span of 9 bases. The CDR3 runs 15 residues. In DNA, the CDR3 is TGTGCCAGCAGTTTATCACCAGCGGCCTACAATGAGCAGTTCTTC. Translated: CASSLSPAAYNEQFF.

V is TRBV3-1 and J is TRBJ1-6, with a tentative D call TRBD1 (5 bases). The CDR3 loop spans 12 amino acids. V was shortened by 5 bases and J by 14 bases, with 13 bases between the two germline ends. Germline loops: CDR1 LGHDT, CDR2 YNNKEL (reference sequence). CDR3 region: CASSGAGEALHF. The DNA for the CDR3 is TGTGCCAGCAGCGGGGCTGGTGAGGCCCTCCACTTT.

The sample holds a few counts of this clonotype. The rearrangement joins TRBV6-1 to TRBJ2-7, with D perhaps assigned TRBD1 or TRBD2 (5 bases each). This CDR3 is 14 amino acids long. V dropped 5 bases and J dropped 5 bases, with 16 bases sitting between them. Germline V gene lookup returns CDR1 MNHNS and CDR2 SASEGT. CDR3 DNA: TGTGCCAGCAGTCGATCGGGGCAATCCCACGAGCAGTACTTC. It codes for CASSRSGQSHEQYF.

The V call is TRBV7-9, the J call TRBJ2-4; 7 positions agree with TRBD2. V lost 1 base and J lost 5; bases outside the gene matches: 5. Germline V CDR1 and CDR2: SEHNR, FQNEAQ (reference sequence). The CDR3 has 15 residues. The DNA for the CDR3 is TGTGCCAGCAGCTTAGGGGGGGGAATCCAAAACATTCAGTACTTC. This codes for CASSLGGGIQNIQYF.

The chain couples TRBV28 to TRBJ2-1, with D perhaps TRBD2 (5 bases). The CDR3 consists of 14 residues. Per the germline V gene, CDR1 is MDHEN and CDR2 is SYDVKM. V dropped 3 bases and J dropped 3 bases, with 9 bases sitting between them. The CDR3: CASSFNRGYNEQFF. The DNA for the CDR3 is TGTGCCAGCAGTTTCAACCGGGGCTACAATGAGCAGTTCTTC.

This clonotype was seen many times. This chain uses TRBV20-1 with TRBJ2-7, with D possibly being TRBD2 (6 bases). In germline, CDR1 is DFQATT, CDR2 SNEGSKA (reference sequence). The CDR3 is 14 amino acids. V was trimmed by 6 bases and J by 1 base, leaving 16 bases between them. CDR3 in DNA: TGCAGTGCCCTGGGGGGAGCTGATTCCTACGAGCAGTACTTC. Its protein is CSALGGADSYEQYF.

The rearrangement links TRBV19 to TRBJ1-1, with a possible D match to TRBD1 (6 bases). Per the germline V gene, CDR1 is LNHDA and CDR2 is SQIVND (reference sequence). V was cut by 1 base and J by 5 bases, with 8 bases left in between. The CDR3 contains 13 residues. The CDR3 here is CASSIADSTEAFF. The CDR3, as DNA: TGTGCCAGTAGTATAGCGGACAGTACTGAAGCTTTCTTT.

This clonotype was recorded many times. The V gene is TRBV5-1, the J gene TRBJ2-7; no clear D gene. In germline, CDR1 is SGHRS, CDR2 YFSETQ. This CDR3 has 15 amino acids. V shed 0 bases and J shed 4 bases, with 14 bases lying between them. The CDR3 DNA reads TGCGCCAGCAGCTTGGAGGTGGGTCGGGCGTACGAGCAGTACTTC. Translation: CASSLEVGRAYEQYF.

This clonotype was observed a few times. V is TRBV30 and J is TRBJ1-6, with a possible D match to TRBD1 (5 bases). V lost 0 bases and J 10 bases, leaving 10 bases between the germline ends. This CDR3 contains 13 residues. The germline V gene has CDR1 GTSNPN and CDR2 SVGIG (reference sequence). CDR3 nucleotides: TGTGCCTGGAGTGTACAGGCTACCTCACCCCTCCACTTT. Residues: CAWSVQATSPLHF. Full variable domain (outside the CDR3, taken from reference TRBV30 and TRBJ1-6): SQTIHQWPATLVQPVGSPLSLECTVEGTSNPNLYWYRQAAGRGLQLLFYSVGIGQISSEVPQNLSASRPQDRQFILSSKKLLLSDSGFYLCAWSVQATSPLHFGNGTRLTVT.